The next 14 T cell receptor beta chains were all read from a single sample in a study of blood T cell repertoires in COVID-19. The table came from immunoSEQ multiplex PCR; TCRdb's copy has only in-frame clones and leaves some out. The sample includes approximately 300,000 clones, about nine tenths of them seen just once. The sequenced sample consisted of PBMCs or T cells enriched from blood (not recorded which). These receptors all stem from a woman between 18 and 29 years old who had recovered from COVID-19.

V usage is TRBV24-1 and J usage is TRBJ2-5; 8 nucleotides align to TRBD1. The CDR3 spans 16 residues. V gave up 4 bases and J gave up 5 bases; unmatched junction bases: 11. Per germline, CDR1 KGHDR and CDR2 SFDVKD. In DNA, the CDR3 is TGTGCCACCAGTGAGCCGGACAGGGACGGTACGGAGACCCAGTACTTC. It is translated as CATSEPDRDGTETQYF.

In its sample, this clone was seen once. The chain recombines TRBV30 with TRBJ1-3; TRBD1 matches 9 bases. This CDR3 has 11 residues. Germline trimming cut 5 bases from V and 7 bases from J; bases unmatched to any gene: 0. Germline CDR1 is GTSNPN and CDR2 is SVGIG (reference sequence). Written as DNA, the CDR3 is TGTGCCTGGGACAGGGGGAACACCATATATTTT. This sequence encodes CAWDRGNTIYF.

The rearrangement uses TRBV2 and TRBJ2-3; D is unclear. This CDR3 has 14 residues. V was pared by 4 bases and J by 2 bases, with 10 bases between. CDR1 is SNHLY and CDR2 is FYNNEI in the germline V gene. The CDR3, as DNA: TGTGCCAGCAGTGGCCAGAGGCACACAGATACGCAGTATTTT. This encodes CASSGQRHTDTQYF.

The rearrangement uses TRBV9 and TRBJ2-3; D might be TRBD1 (6 bases). Germline V gene sequence: CDR1 SGDLS, CDR2 YYNGEE. The CDR3 is made up of 15 amino acids. The V gene lost 2 bases and the J gene lost 2 bases, with 12 bases spanning the gap. The CDR3 loop is CASSVGTQITDTQYF. CDR3 nucleotides: TGTGCCAGCAGCGTCGGGACACAAATCACAGATACGCAGTATTTT.

Here the CDR3 reads CASRSLETEAYGYTF. CDR3 bases: TGTGCCAGCAGAAGTTTGGAGACAGAAGCCTATGGCTACACCTTC. The rearrangement links TRBV27 to TRBJ1-2; possibly TRBD1 for D (5 bases). The CDR3 length is 15 residues. V was pared by 6 bases and J by 4 bases, with 18 bases between. Germline V lookup: CDR1 MNHEY, CDR2 SMNVEV (reference sequence).

The CDR3 sequence: CASGLVGFWDTRSNYGYTF. The CDR3 coding sequence is TGTGCTAGTGGTTTGGTAGGGTTCTGGGACACTCGCTCTAACTATGGCTACACCTTC. V usage is TRBV12-5 and J usage is TRBJ1-2, with a weak D call TRBD1 (6 bases). The germline V gene encodes CDR1 LGHNT and CDR2 FRNRAP. This CDR3 is 19 amino acids long. V was clipped by 0 bases and J by 0 bases, with 20 bases between them.

This chain links TRBV9 with TRBJ2-2; weak D call: TRBD2 (5 bases). This CDR3 spans 13 amino acids. V lost 1 base and J lost 5, with 6 bases in between. CDR1 and CDR2 (germline): SGDLS, YYNGEE. The CDR3 coding sequence is TGTGCCAGCAGCGTATCGGGAACCGGGGAGCTGTTTTTT. The encoded protein is CASSVSGTGELFF.

The chain carries TRBV25-1 and TRBJ1-2; TRBD1 matches 7 bases. Germline V CDR1 and CDR2: MGHDK, SYGVNS. CDR3 size: 15 residues. The V and J ends lost 3 bases and 8 bases, in that order; junction bases with no gene match: 12. CDR3 region: CASSDSGQVRRGYTF. As DNA, the CDR3 is TGTGCCAGCAGTGATAGCGGACAGGTCCGCCGGGGCTACACCTTC.

The chain is built from TRBV28 and TRBJ1-4; D remains unclear. Germline V gives CDR1 MDHEN, CDR2 SYDVKM. This CDR3 contains 12 residues. The V and J ends lost 2 bases and 8 bases respectively, with 6 bases between them. The CDR3 here is CASSLEEEKLFF. In nucleotides, the CDR3 is TGTGCCAGCAGTTTAGAGGAGGAAAAACTGTTTTTT.

The gene calls are TRBV28 and TRBJ2-7; 13 bases match TRBD2. The J segment lost 2 bases and the V segment lost 4 bases, leaving 2 bases of the junction unmatched. This CDR3 region has 15 residues. CDR1 MDHEN and CDR2 SYDVKM come from the germline V gene. The CDR3 nucleotides read TGTGCCAGCAGTTCTGGACTAGCGGGGGCCTACGAGCAGTACTTC. It is translated as CASSSGLAGAYEQYF.

The chain employs TRBV2 and TRBJ2-3; TRBD2 matches at 11 bases. V trimming: 5 bases; J trimming: 8 bases; junction bases outside the gene matches: 9. The germline gives CDR1 SNHLY, CDR2 FYNNEI. This CDR3 is built from 15 residues. The CDR3 spells CASSPDSGGAGTQYF. CDR3 in DNA: TGTGCCAGCAGTCCAGATAGCGGGGGGGCCGGTACGCAGTATTTT. The full variable domain, in which reference TRBV2 and TRBJ2-3 provide the parts outside the CDR3, is EPEVTQTPSHQVTQMGQEVILRCVPISNHLYFYWYRQILGQKVEFLVSFYNNEISEKSEIFDDQFSVERPDGSNFTLKIRSTKLEDSAMYFCASSPDSGGAGTQYFGPGTRLTVL.

This chain uses TRBV29-1 with TRBJ2-7; D is perhaps TRBD1 (5 bases). V gave up 4 bases and J gave up 7 bases, with 29 bases separating them. This CDR3 has 17 residues. Germline V lookup: CDR1 SQVTM, CDR2 ANQGSEA. CDR3 in DNA: TGCAGCGTTGCTTTCTGGCGTCTGCAGGGTACGGCGGAAGAGCAGTACTTC. This gives the protein CSVAFWRLQGTAEEQYF.

CDR3 protein: CASSLGGVGNTEAFF. The CDR3 DNA reads as TGTGCCAGCAGCTTAGGGGGAGTGGGGAACACTGAAGCTTTCTTT. This chain connects TRBV11-2 to TRBJ1-1; D unclear. The CDR3 length is 15 residues. CDR1 is SGHAT, CDR2 FQNNGV, per germline. The V end lost 1 base, the J end lost 1 base, and 10 bases lay between the germline ends.

The chain links TRBV18 to TRBJ1-5, with D possibly being TRBD1 (6 bases). Germline V gene lookup returns CDR1 KGHSH and CDR2 LQKENI. This CDR3 has 14 amino acids. V gave up 6 bases and J gave up 5 bases, with 14 bases separating them. The CDR3 nucleotides read TGTGCCAGCTCGGCGGGGGGCGAGGATCAGCCCCAGCATTTT. It is translated as CASSAGGEDQPQHF.